The 28 T cell receptor beta chains reported below all come from one sample, sequenced in a study of blood T cell repertoires in COVID-19. Sequenced by immunoSEQ multiplex PCR; TCRdb stores in-frame clones only, minus some. The sample records 250,000 or so clones, approximately 88% being singletons. Material for sequencing was peripheral blood. All receptors come from a woman under 40 with acute or convalescent COVID-19.

V usage is TRBV10-3 and J usage is TRBJ1-5; 8 nucleotides align to TRBD1. The CDR3 length is 15 residues. Trimming removed 0 bases from V and 7 bases from J; junction bases left unmatched: 5. Germline CDR1 is ENHRY and CDR2 is SYGVKD. This chain's CDR3 is CAISESGQGEQPQHF. The CDR3, as DNA: TGTGCCATCAGTGAGTCCGGACAGGGAGAACAGCCCCAGCATTTT.

The chain couples TRBV5-1 to TRBJ2-7, with a possible D match to TRBD2 (5 bases). The CDR3 totals 13 residues. The V and J ends lost 4 bases and 0 bases respectively, with 8 bases between them. Germline CDR1 reads SGHRS; CDR2 reads YFSETQ. The CDR3 loop reads CASSTGVSYEQYF. DNA for the CDR3: TGCGCCAGCAGCACCGGGGTCTCCTACGAGCAGTACTTC.

V gene TRBV25-1 combines with J gene TRBJ2-3, with TRBD2 identical over 7 bases. The germline CDR1 and CDR2 sequences are MGHDK and SYGVNS. CDR3 size: 15 residues. V lost 4 bases, J lost 0 bases, and 4 bases stayed unmatched. CDR3 in DNA: TGTGCCAGCAGTGTCCGGGGGGTAAGCACAGATACGCAGTATTTT. It specifies CASSVRGVSTDTQYF.

This chain connects TRBV27 to TRBJ2-1; 7 positions agree with TRBD2. Germline V gene lookup returns CDR1 MNHEY and CDR2 SMNVEV (reference sequence). V lost 4 bases and J lost 0; bases outside the gene matches: 9. This CDR3 contains 17 residues. This CDR3 reads CASSYPTSASSYNEQFF. The DNA of the CDR3 is TGTGCCAGCAGTTACCCTACTAGCGCCAGCTCCTACAATGAGCAGTTCTTC.

As regards this clone: Compared with germline, one end of the junction differs, possibly owing to a read error. The chain combines TRBV12-3 or TRBV12-4 with TRBJ2-7, with TRBD1 identical over 7 bases. The CDR3 is 12 amino acids. CDR3 bases: TGTGCCAGCAGTCCACAAACCGGGACAGTCTCCTTC. This gives the protein CASSPQTGTVSF.

The chain employs TRBV5-1 and TRBJ2-1; D is perhaps TRBD2 (5 bases). Germline CDR1 reads SGHRS; CDR2 reads YFSETQ. There are 13 residues in the CDR3. Trimming took 7 bases from V and 1 from J, leaving 9 bases between them. CDR3 sequence: CASSTGSYNEQFF. The CDR3 region has the DNA TGCGCCAGCTCGACGGGATCCTACAATGAGCAGTTCTTC.

The rearrangement links TRBV7-8 to TRBJ2-7; 10 nucleotides agree with TRBD2. With V trimmed by 4 bases and J by 3 bases, 3 bases remained unmatched. The CDR3 is made up of 14 amino acids. Germline V gives CDR1 SGHVS, CDR2 FQNEAQ. The CDR3 DNA sequence: TGTGCCAGCAGCTCTAGACTAGCGGGCTACGAGCAGTACTTC. Translation: CASSSRLAGYEQYF.

This chain links TRBV4-3 with TRBJ2-1; D is uncertain. Looked up from germline, CDR1 is LGHNA and CDR2 is YSLEER. Deletions cut 1 base from V and 4 bases from J, with 8 bases between. This CDR3 is built from 14 residues. The chain's CDR3 is CASSQGIRYNEQFF. The CDR3 DNA follows: TGCGCCAGCAGCCAAGGAATACGGTACAATGAGCAGTTCTTC.

The chain joins TRBV12-5 to TRBJ1-5; 7 bases align to TRBD1. CDR3 length equals 16 residues. Germline V gene sequence: CDR1 LGHNT, CDR2 FRNRAP. V was clipped by 3 bases and J by 1 base; unmatched bases: 6. The CDR3 DNA is TGTGCTAGTGGTTTAACGTCACAGGGGAGCAATCAGCCCCAGCATTTT. Translation gives CASGLTSQGSNQPQHF.

The chain uses TRBV3-1 (or the pseudogene TRBV3-2) and TRBJ2-7; 12 bases line up with TRBD2. V shed 4 bases and J 6 bases; nucleotides not matched to a gene: 7. This CDR3 has 15 amino acids. From germline, CDR1 is LGHDT and CDR2 YNNKEL (reference sequence). The CDR3 DNA sequence: TGTGCCAGCAGCCGAAAGACTAGCGGGAGTACCGAGCAGTACTTC. The encoded protein is CASSRKTSGSTEQYF.

The chain joins TRBV11-3 to TRBJ1-1; D is undetermined. Germline V gene lookup returns CDR1 SGHNT and CDR2 YENEEA. CDR3 length: 16 amino acids. Trimming stripped 5 bases from V and 5 bases from J, with 21 bases between. CDR3 coding DNA: TGTGCCAGCAGCCCACTTGGTGAGGGTATAACGACTGAAGCTTTCTTT. Amino acid sequence: CASSPLGEGITTEAFF.

This clone has only a few counts. The chain uses TRBV7-8 and TRBJ2-7; 7 nucleotides agree with TRBD2. With 1 base clipped from V and 3 bases from J, the junction kept 12 bases outside the gene matches. CDR1 is SGHVS, CDR2 FQNEAQ, per germline. The CDR3 has 17 residues. This CDR3 is CASSLERGQGPDYEQYF. The CDR3 bases are TGTGCCAGCAGCTTAGAGCGGGGTCAGGGTCCCGACTACGAGCAGTACTTC.

The chain couples TRBV27 to TRBJ2-3; 8 positions match TRBD2. V was clipped by 5 bases and J by 0 bases; unmatched bases: 10. The germline gives CDR1 MNHEY, CDR2 SMNVEV (reference sequence). The CDR3 covers 17 residues. The chain's CDR3 is CASSPGLADRSTDTQYF. The CDR3 region has the DNA TGTGCCAGCAGTCCTGGACTAGCAGATCGAAGCACAGATACGCAGTATTTT.

The chain carries TRBV5-6 and TRBJ1-1; 9 positions match TRBD1. CDR3 length: 13 amino acids. Germline CDR1 SGHDT, CDR2 YYEEEE. The V and J ends lost 5 bases and 4 bases, in that order; junction bases with no gene match: 3. CDR3 in amino acids: CASSWGQGTEAFF. CDR3 nucleotide sequence: TGTGCCAGCAGTTGGGGACAGGGCACTGAAGCTTTCTTT. Full variable domain (remainder filled in from reference TRBV5-6 and TRBJ1-1): DAGVTQSPTHLIKTRGQQVTLRCSPKSGHDTVSWYQQALGQGPQFIFQYYEEEERQRGNFPDRFSGHQFPNYSSELNVNALLLGDSALYLCASSWGQGTEAFFGQGTRLTVV.

V is TRBV27 and J is TRBJ2-6; TRBD2 matches 8 bases. Trimming removed 5 bases from V and 0 bases from J; junction bases left unmatched: 6. Germline V gene lookup returns CDR1 MNHEY and CDR2 SMNVEV (reference sequence). The CDR3 has 17 amino acids. The DNA of the CDR3 is TGTGCCAGCAGTCAACTAGCGGAAATCTCTGGGGCCAACGTCCTGACTTTC. Protein product: CASSQLAEISGANVLTF.

This clone was found once. DNA of the CDR3: TGTGCCAGCAGCTCCCAGGGTTACAACGAAAATGAGCAGTTCTTC. Its translation: CASSSQGYNENEQFF. V is TRBV5-4 and J is TRBJ2-1; D is perhaps TRBD1 (5 bases). Trimming took off 3 bases at V and 7 bases at J, with 17 bases between the two ends. CDR3 length equals 15 residues. Germline CDR1 and CDR2: SGHNT and YYREEE (reference sequence).

The rearrangement uses TRBV19 and TRBJ2-7; 10 positions match TRBD2. This CDR3 spans 17 amino acids. Germline trimming cut 1 base from V and 0 bases from J; bases unmatched to any gene: 6. CDR1 and CDR2 from the germline V gene are LNHDA and SQIVND (reference sequence). The CDR3 sequence: CASSIGTSGLSSYEQYF. In nucleotides, the CDR3 is TGTGCCAGTAGTATAGGGACTAGCGGTCTTAGCTCCTACGAGCAGTACTTC.

V gene TRBV24-1 combines with J gene TRBJ1-4; no definite D call. The germline CDR1 and CDR2 sequences are KGHDR and SFDVKD. Trimming stripped 9 bases from V and 7 bases from J, with 5 bases between. The CDR3 runs 10 residues. CDR3 bases: TGTGCCACCCTAGGTGAAAAACTGTTTTTT. Amino acids: CATLGEKLFF.

This chain connects TRBV24-1 to TRBJ1-3; D possibly corresponds to TRBD1 (5 bases). CDR3 size: 15 residues. Trimming removed 5 bases from V and 0 bases from J, with 10 bases in between. CDR1 and CDR2 (germline): KGHDR, SFDVKD. The CDR3 DNA follows: TGTGCCACCAGTGCTACAGGCCGCTCTGGAAACACCATATATTTT. Its protein is CATSATGRSGNTIYF.

The chain combines TRBV18 with TRBJ2-3; TRBD2 is a possible D gene (5 bases). Trimming removed 4 bases at V and 0 bases at J, with 8 bases between. Germline V gives CDR1 KGHSH, CDR2 LQKENI. This CDR3 has 14 residues. The CDR3 sequence is CASSRGISTDTQYF. DNA for the CDR3: TGTGCCAGCTCACGAGGGATTAGCACAGATACGCAGTATTTT.

The chain combines TRBV5-8 with TRBJ2-1; 8 nucleotides line up with TRBD2. Germline loops: CDR1 SGHTS, CDR2 YDEGEE. The length of the CDR3 is 15 residues. Unmatched junction bases numbered 7, after V lost 4 bases and J lost 4 bases. DNA for the CDR3: TGTGCCAGCAGCCTCAGCGGGAGTAGGTACAATGAGCAGTTCTTC. Amino acid sequence: CASSLSGSRYNEQFF.

CDR3 coding DNA: TGCGCCAGCAGCCAAGCGGCCAGGCTCTATGGCTACACCTTC. As protein: CASSQAARLYGYTF. The rearrangement links TRBV4-3 to TRBJ1-2, with D unresolved. The CDR3 length is 14 residues. Germline V gene lookup returns CDR1 LGHNA and CDR2 YSLEER. Trimming cost V 1 base and J 4 bases, with 10 bases left between them.

The rearrangement links TRBV27 to TRBJ2-1; 8 bases agree with TRBD2. The V and J ends lost 5 bases and 5 bases, in that order; junction bases with no gene match: 5. The germline gives CDR1 MNHEY, CDR2 SMNVEV (reference sequence). The CDR3 is 14 amino acids. For the CDR3, the DNA is TGTGCCAGCAGTCCAGGACTAGCCGACAATGAGCAGTTCTTC. Encoded protein: CASSPGLADNEQFF.

The chain joins TRBV5-6 to TRBJ1-1; unclear D gene. This CDR3 contains 11 residues. Germline CDR1 reads SGHDT; CDR2 reads YYEEEE. V lost 3 bases to trimming and J lost 14 bases, with 14 bases between them. Here the CDR3 reads CASSYSYEVFF. CDR3 bases: TGTGCCAGCAGCTACTCTTACGAGGTATTCTTT.

The J gene is TRBJ2-7, the V gene TRBV7-9; maybe TRBD2 (6 bases). This CDR3 contains 16 residues. Trimming cost V 11 bases and J 5 bases, with 28 bases left between them. Germline lookup yields CDR1 SEHNR and CDR2 FQNEAQ (reference sequence). This CDR3 is CASSLRLGPAGNEQYF. CDR3 nucleotide sequence: TGTGCCTCTAGCTTGAGACTAGGCCCGGCGGGGAACGAGCAGTACTTC.

This clone was detected only once. V gene TRBV5-1 combines with J gene TRBJ2-6; D is possibly TRBD2 (5 bases). The CDR3 is 16 amino acids. Trimming removed 0 bases from V and 0 bases from J, with 7 bases in between. The germline V gene encodes CDR1 SGHRS and CDR2 YFSETQ. The CDR3 nucleotides are TGCGCCAGCAGCTTGGGAGGGCTCTCTGGGGCCAACGTCCTGACTTTC. It is translated as CASSLGGLSGANVLTF. The whole variable domain, filled in from reference TRBV5-1 and TRBJ2-6, reads KAGVTQTPRYLIKTRGQQVTLSCSPISGHRSVSWYQQTPGQGLQFLFEYFSETQRNKGNFPGRFSGRQFSNSRSEMNVSTLELGDSALYLCASSLGGLSGANVLTFGAGSRLTVL.

V gene TRBV19 combines with J gene TRBJ2-1, with D uncertain. The CDR3 extends over 17 amino acids. Germline V gene data show CDR1 as LNHDA and CDR2 as SQIVND (reference sequence). Trimming left V 6 bases short and J 5 bases short, with 23 bases between. Here the CDR3 DNA reads TGTGCCAGTAGGTTAACCCAGAACCGAAATAAAGACAATGAGCAGTTCTTC. Amino acids: CASRLTQNRNKDNEQFF.

This clone has more than one count but fewer than ten. For the CDR3, the DNA is TGTGCCAGCAGTTTATCTAGCGGGAGCTCCTACGAGCAGTACTTC. Its protein is CASSLSSGSSYEQYF. This chain links TRBV27 with TRBJ2-7, with 9 bases fitting TRBD2. The CDR3 is 15 residues long. J was trimmed by 0 bases and V by 0 bases; bases with no gene match: 0. Germline V gene sequence: CDR1 MNHEY, CDR2 SMNVEV (reference sequence).